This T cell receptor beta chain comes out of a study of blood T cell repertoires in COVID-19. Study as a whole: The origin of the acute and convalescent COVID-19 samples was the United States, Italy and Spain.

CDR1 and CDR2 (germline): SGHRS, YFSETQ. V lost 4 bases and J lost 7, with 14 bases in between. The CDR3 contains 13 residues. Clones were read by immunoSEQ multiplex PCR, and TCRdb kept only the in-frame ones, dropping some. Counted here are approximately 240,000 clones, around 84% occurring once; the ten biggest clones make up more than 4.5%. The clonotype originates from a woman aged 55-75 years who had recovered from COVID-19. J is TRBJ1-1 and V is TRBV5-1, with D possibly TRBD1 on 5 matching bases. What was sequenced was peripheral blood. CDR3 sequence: CASSGGEDFEAFF. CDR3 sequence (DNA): TGCGCCAGCAGCGGGGGGGAGGACTTTGAAGCTTTCTTT. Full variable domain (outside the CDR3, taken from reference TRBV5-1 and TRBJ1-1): KAGVTQTPRYLIKTRGQQVTLSCSPISGHRSVSWYQQTPGQGLQFLFEYFSETQRNKGNFPGRFSGRQFSNSRSEMNVSTLELGDSALYLCASSGGEDFEAFFGQGTRLTVV.